One sample yielded the 9 T cell receptor beta chains listed below, sequenced in a study of blood T cell repertoires in COVID-19. Assay: immunoSEQ multiplex PCR; the TCRdb copy retains only in-frame clones and omits some. The sample has 250,000 to 300,000 clones, nearly 90% seen once; the top ten hold around 0.78%. The sample was peripheral blood. These receptors were obtained from a woman under 40 with acute or convalescent COVID-19.

This rearrangement joins TRBV24-1 to TRBJ2-5, with 7 positions matching TRBD2. The trim removed 0 bases at V and 5 bases at J, leaving 2 bases unmatched. This CDR3 contains 14 residues. Germline CDR1 and CDR2: KGHDR and SFDVKD. In DNA, the CDR3 is TGTGCCACCAGTGATTTGGGACTAGTGGAGACCCAGTACTTC. The encoded protein is CATSDLGLVETQYF.

The chain joins TRBV30 to TRBJ1-5, with D perhaps matching TRBD1 (5 bases). The ends were cut back, 2 bases at V and 4 bases at J, with 12 bases in the middle. Looked up from germline, CDR1 is GTSNPN and CDR2 is SVGIG (reference sequence). This CDR3 is 14 amino acids long. The CDR3 DNA is TGTGCCTGGAGTAAAGGAGGGGCAAATCAGCCCCAGCATTTT. Protein sequence: CAWSKGGANQPQHF. Full variable domain (outside the CDR3, taken from reference TRBV30 and TRBJ1-5): SQTIHQWPATLVQPVGSPLSLECTVEGTSNPNLYWYRQAAGRGLQLLFYSVGIGQISSEVPQNLSASRPQDRQFILSSKKLLLSDSGFYLCAWSKGGANQPQHFGDGTRLSIL.

The V and J genes are TRBV27 and TRBJ1-6; 8 nucleotides line up with TRBD1. Per the germline V gene, CDR1 is MNHEY and CDR2 is SMNVEV (reference sequence). Trimming took 10 bases from V and 6 from J; bases not matched to a gene: 8. The CDR3 is 14 residues long. In DNA form, the CDR3 reads TGTGCCATCGGACAGGGTCCGCCTAATTCACCCCTCCACTTT. Translating it yields CAIGQGPPNSPLHF.

This clone appeared once. J is TRBJ1-3 and V is TRBV5-1; 8 bases are a match to TRBD1. V gave up 4 bases and J gave up 0 bases; unmatched junction bases: 3. The CDR3 runs 15 residues. Germline V gives CDR1 SGHRS, CDR2 YFSETQ. CDR3 region: CASSRDRFSGNTIYF. CDR3 coding DNA: TGCGCCAGCAGCCGGGACAGGTTCTCTGGAAACACCATATATTTT. Full variable domain (rest looked up from reference TRBV5-1 and TRBJ1-3): KAGVTQTPRYLIKTRGQQVTLSCSPISGHRSVSWYQQTPGQGLQFLFEYFSETQRNKGNFPGRFSGRQFSNSRSEMNVSTLELGDSALYLCASSRDRFSGNTIYFGEGSWLTVV.

V usage is TRBV3-1 (or the pseudogene TRBV3-2) and J usage is TRBJ1-2; no definite D call. V was pared by 1 base and J by 8 bases, with 5 bases between. This CDR3 spans 11 amino acids. Germline V CDR1 and CDR2: LGHDT, YNNKEL (reference sequence). CDR3 sequence reads: CASSQGRGYTF. The CDR3 DNA reads TGTGCCAGCAGCCAAGGGAGAGGCTACACCTTC.

There are a few counts of this clone. The chain uses TRBV4-3 and TRBJ2-7, with 10 nucleotides matching TRBD1. The CDR3 consists of 14 residues. Germline V CDR1 and CDR2: LGHNA, YSLEER. With 4 bases clipped from V and 4 bases from J, the junction kept 4 bases outside the gene matches. The DNA of the CDR3 is TGCGCCAGCAGCCCCGGGACAGGGGTTTACGAGCAGTACTTC. It translates to CASSPGTGVYEQYF.

The V gene is TRBV5-6, the J gene TRBJ1-6; 7 positions agree with TRBD1. Losses at the gene ends were 4 bases for V and 1 base for J; bases not matched to a gene: 8. The V gene's germline CDR1 is SGHDT and CDR2 YYEEEE. CDR3 length: 17 amino acids. CDR3 nucleotide sequence: TGTGCCAGCAGCGTCAACAGGGGAGCATCCTATAATTCACCCCTCCACTTT. Translation gives CASSVNRGASYNSPLHF.

J is TRBJ1-6 and V is TRBV27, with D possibly TRBD1 on 6 matching bases. Germline CDR1 MNHEY, CDR2 SMNVEV (reference sequence). Trimming removed 4 bases at V and 0 bases at J, with 10 bases between. This CDR3 has 16 residues. The CDR3 protein is CASSWTASSYNSPLHF. CDR3 nucleotides: TGTGCCAGCAGTTGGACAGCTAGCTCCTATAATTCACCCCTCCACTTT.

The chain has TRBV6-5 and TRBJ1-4; D is ambiguous. Germline V lookup: CDR1 MNHEY, CDR2 SVGAGI. Trimming took off 6 bases at V and 8 bases at J, with 16 bases between the two ends. This CDR3 spans 14 amino acids. The CDR3 spells CASRFITRGEKLFF. The DNA of the CDR3 is TGTGCCAGCAGATTCATAACCCGAGGGGAAAAACTGTTTTTT.